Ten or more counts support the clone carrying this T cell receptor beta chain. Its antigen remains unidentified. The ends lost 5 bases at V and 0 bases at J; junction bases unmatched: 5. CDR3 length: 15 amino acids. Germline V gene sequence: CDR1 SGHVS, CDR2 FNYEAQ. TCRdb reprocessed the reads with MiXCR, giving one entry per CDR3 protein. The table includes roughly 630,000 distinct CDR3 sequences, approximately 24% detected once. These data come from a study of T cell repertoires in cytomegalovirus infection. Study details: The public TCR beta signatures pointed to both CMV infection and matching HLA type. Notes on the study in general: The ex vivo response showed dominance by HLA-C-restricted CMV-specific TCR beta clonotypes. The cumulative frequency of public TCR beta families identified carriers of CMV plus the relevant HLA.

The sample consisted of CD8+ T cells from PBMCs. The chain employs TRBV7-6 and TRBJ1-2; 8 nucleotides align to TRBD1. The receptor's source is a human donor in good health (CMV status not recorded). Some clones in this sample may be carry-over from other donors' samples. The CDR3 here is CASSADRGANYGYTF. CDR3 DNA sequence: TGTGCCAGCAGCGCCGACAGGGGAGCTAACTATGGCTACACCTTC. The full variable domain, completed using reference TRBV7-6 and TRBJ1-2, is GAGVSQSPRYKVTKRGQDVALRCDPISGHVSLYWYRQALGQGPEFLTYFNYEAQQDKSGLPNDRFSAERPEGSISTLTIQRTEQRDSAMYRCASSADRGANYGYTFGSGTRLTVV.